This TCR beta chain is drawn from a study of blood T cell repertoires in COVID-19 (TCRdb year 2020). Concerning the study at large: Samples from collaborators originated in the United States, Italy and Spain and spanned both the acute and convalescent phases of COVID-19. The material from the prospective study consisted of cDNA or gDNA derived from T cells, B-cell-depleted T cells, or PBMCs. Deeply sampled blood TCRbeta repertoires from subjects exposed to, actively infected with, or recovered from COVID-19 were included in the dataset. The repertoires were released in a freely available public database meant as a resource for research on the immune response to SARS-CoV-2. The samples were drawn from the first 160 participants of the ongoing ImmuneRACE study and from more than 1,000 subjects provided by 6 global collaborators. Sample metadata almost always included a de-identified subject ID, COVID-19 status, age in years and sex. Where available, HLA class I and class II types were obtained from metadata supplied by the sample provider rather than from assay-based typing.

Overall results and qualifications from the work: The quantity of clinical and demographic metadata differed by source and by participant and was supplied without curation.

Enrolling through a virtual design, the prospective study's participants ranged in age from roughly 18 to 90 years and lived across around 25 United States geographic areas. In the prospective study, participants were assigned to cohorts based on the clinical history participants reported in a screening survey and a study questionnaire. Each participant in the prospective study had whole blood, serum and a nasopharyngeal or oropharyngeal swab collected by mobile phlebotomists. Over a roughly 2-month period, participants in the prospective study had the option of providing additional blood draws and questionnaires. Before DNA extraction, blood samples from the prospective study were shipped at room temperature or frozen. TCRbeta CDR3 regions were amplified from genomic DNA using the immunoSEQ Assay, a bias-controlled multiplex PCR. The original pipeline was this. Within the assay, amplification of reference gene primers was used to estimate how many nucleated cells each sample contained. Sequence reads were collapsed and filtered to measure the absolute abundance of every unique TCRbeta CDR3 rearrangement. For each sample, productive Simpson clonality was calculated as the square root of Simpson's diversity index across productive rearrangements. TCRdb stores this immuneACCESS table with in-frame sequences only. Part of the clones is absent; in the studies checked, under half of the shortfall reflects unresolved V genes, and no reason is known for the rest. The V and J calls and clone size come from that table; D and trimming were worked out from the DNA. The sample table shows roughly 240,000 clones, and roughly 85% are seen once. The leading ten clones occupy approximately 8.2% of the sample.

V gives up 0 bases and J gives up 7 bases, and the segment between their germline ends measures 13 bases. CDR1 MNHEY and CDR2 SVGAGI are derived from the germline V gene. The CDR3 runs 15 residues from the cysteine to the phenylalanine. The entry retains the CDR3 DNA only, 45 bases that are in frame from base 1. As for this clone: Its antigen has not been determined. Base qualities were left out, and no much larger clone turns up one base away.

What was sequenced was PBMCs or T cells enriched from blood (not recorded which). This TCR came from a woman aged 45-65 years with acute COVID-19. The chain is encoded by TRBV6-5 joined to TRBJ1-5, and the D gene may be TRBD1, 6 bases matching. The DNA reads TGTGCCAGCAGTTACTCTTACAGGGATTCGCAGCCCCAGCATTTT. This codes for CASSYSYRDSQPQHF.